This record looks at one T cell receptor (beta chain) sequence and its context. Its antigen is as yet unknown. Produced via immunoSEQ multiplex PCR; TCRdb's table is partial and in-frame only. Of 70,000 to 80,000 clones in the sample, around 80% are singletons; the top ten hold about 46%. The CDR3 totals 16 residues. Germline-derived CDR1 and CDR2 are SGHVS and FQNEAQ. V dropped 4 bases and J dropped 4 bases, with 19 bases sitting between them. These data are taken from a study of T cell responses to AZD1222 COVID-19 vaccine. Points from the study as a whole: Vaccine-associated CD4 TCRs ranged over spike, dominating at 160-218 and 743-854. Donor demographics were predominantly white British with a female majority; clonal diversity may be underestimated.

The specimen was peripheral blood, collected 28 days after the second AZD1222 dose. The receptor comes from an adult who received the AZD1222 COVID-19 vaccine. V and J are TRBV7-8 and TRBJ1-1, with D possibly being TRBD1 (5 bases). The DNA of the CDR3 is TGTGCCAGCAGCTCACGGGGCTCGGCGAGTGGCACTGAAGCTTTCTTT. Amino acids: CASSSRGSASGTEAFF. Looking up the rest from reference TRBV7-8 and TRBJ1-1 gives the full variable domain: GAGVSQSPRYKVAKRGQDVALRCDPISGHVSLFWYQQALGQGPEFLTYFQNEAQLDKSGLPSDRFFAERPEGSVSTLKIQRTQQEDSAVYLCASSSRGSASGTEAFFGQGTRLTVV.